The subject of this entry is one T cell receptor beta chain. The specificity of this receptor is unknown. Nothing much larger sits one base from this clone, and base qualities are not available. Collaborating institutions collected whole blood in K2EDTA tubes following their own protocols. For TCRbeta analysis, collaborator samples were shipped as frozen whole blood, as isolated PBMCs, or as DNA extracted from either sample type. CDR3 length: 12 amino acids, cysteine to phenylalanine. The retained sequence is limited to the CDR3, 36 bases, with the frame set at the first base. CDR1 is given as SGHRS and CDR2 as YFSETQ, both from the germline V gene. V sheds 3 bases and J sheds 4 bases, leaving 4 bases between their ends. The sample originates from a study of blood T cell repertoires in COVID-19 (dated by TCRdb to the early 2020s). With respect to the entire study: The collaborator samples originated in the United States, Italy and Spain and spanned the acute and convalescent phases of COVID-19. The repertoires were released in a freely available public database meant as a resource for research on the immune response to SARS-CoV-2. HLA class I and class II types, where available, came from metadata supplied by the sample provider rather than from assay-based typing. A de-identified subject ID, COVID-19 status, age in years and sex were almost always included in the sample metadata. The samples were drawn from the first 160 participants of the ongoing ImmuneRACE study and from 1,254 subjects provided by 6 global collaborators. Subjects who had been exposed to COVID-19, were actively infected with it, or had recovered from it provided the deeply sampled blood TCRbeta repertoires that made up the dataset. The prospective study material was composed of cDNA or gDNA derived from T cells, B-cell-depleted T cells, or PBMCs.

General study outcomes and caveats: The amount of clinical and demographic metadata varied by source and participant and was provided uncurated.

TCRbeta CDR3 regions were amplified from genomic DNA by means of the immunoSEQ Assay, a bias-controlled multiplex PCR. The paper's processing steps were these. Within the assay, amplification of reference gene primers was used to estimate how many nucleated cells each sample contained. To quantify the absolute abundance of each unique TCRbeta CDR3 rearrangement, sequence reads were collapsed and filtered. For each sample, productive Simpson clonality was calculated by taking the square root of Simpson's diversity index across productive rearrangements. TCRdb obtained this table from immuneACCESS and retained in-frame rearrangements with V and J assigned. These tables miss some clones; where compared with another copy, unresolved V genes account for less than half of the shortfall, and the remainder is unexplained. The DNA was the basis for D and trimming; V, J and clone size are from that table. The table for this sample lists 240,000 or so clones; approximately 84% of them were counted only once. The top ten clonotypes cover about 1.9% of the sample.

The sample consisted of peripheral blood. The receptor comes from a woman older than 75 with acute or convalescent COVID-19. Rearrangement joined TRBV5-1 to TRBJ1-4, with the identity of the D gene unclear. The DNA reads as follows: TGCGCCAGCAGCTCAGATAATGAAAAACTGTTTTTT. Its product reads: CASSSDNEKLFF. The entire variable domain, with the stretches around the CDR3 drawn from the reference TRBV5-1 and TRBJ1-4 proteins, is KAGVTQTPRYLIKTRGQQVTLSCSPISGHRSVSWYQQTPGQGLQFLFEYFSETQRNKGNFPGRFSGRQFSNSRSEMNVSTLELGDSALYLCASSSDNEKLFFGSGTQLSVL.